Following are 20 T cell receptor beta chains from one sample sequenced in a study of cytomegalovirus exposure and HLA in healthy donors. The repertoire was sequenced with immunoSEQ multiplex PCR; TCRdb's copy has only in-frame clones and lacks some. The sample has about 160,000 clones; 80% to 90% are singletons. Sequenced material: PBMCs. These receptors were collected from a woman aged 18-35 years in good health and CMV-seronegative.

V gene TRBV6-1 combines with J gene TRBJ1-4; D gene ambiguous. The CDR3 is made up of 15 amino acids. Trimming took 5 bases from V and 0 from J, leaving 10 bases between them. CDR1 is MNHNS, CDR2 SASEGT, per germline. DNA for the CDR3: TGTGCCAGCAGTATCGAGTATGCAACTAATGAAAAACTGTTTTTT. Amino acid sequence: CASSIEYATNEKLFF.

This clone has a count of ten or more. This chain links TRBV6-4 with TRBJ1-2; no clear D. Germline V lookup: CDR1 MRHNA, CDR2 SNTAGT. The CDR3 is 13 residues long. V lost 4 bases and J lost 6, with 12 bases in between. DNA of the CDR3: TGTGCCAGCAGTGCAGGCGAACGAGATGGCTACACCTTC. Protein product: CASSAGERDGYTF.

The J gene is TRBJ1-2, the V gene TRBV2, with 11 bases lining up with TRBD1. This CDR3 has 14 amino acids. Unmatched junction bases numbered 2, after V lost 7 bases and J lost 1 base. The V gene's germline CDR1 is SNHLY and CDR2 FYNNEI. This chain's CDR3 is CASTGTGGNYGYTF. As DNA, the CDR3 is TGTGCCAGCACCGGGACAGGGGGTAACTATGGCTACACCTTC.

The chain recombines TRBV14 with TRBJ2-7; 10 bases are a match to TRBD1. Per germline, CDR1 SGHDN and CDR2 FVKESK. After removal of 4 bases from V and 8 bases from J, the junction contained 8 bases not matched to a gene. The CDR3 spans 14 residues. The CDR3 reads CASSRIGDRGQQYF. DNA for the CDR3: TGTGCCAGCAGCCGGATCGGGGACAGGGGTCAGCAGTACTTC.

The CDR3 region is CASSLAPRSPREQYF. Here the CDR3 DNA reads TGTGCCAGCAGCTTAGCGCCGAGATCTCCCCGGGAGCAGTACTTC. The chain combines TRBV7-2 with TRBJ2-7; D call uncertain. The CDR3 covers 15 residues. The germline V and J ends were trimmed by 0 bases and 7 bases, with 16 bases remaining between them. Germline CDR1 and CDR2: SGHTA and FQGNSA.

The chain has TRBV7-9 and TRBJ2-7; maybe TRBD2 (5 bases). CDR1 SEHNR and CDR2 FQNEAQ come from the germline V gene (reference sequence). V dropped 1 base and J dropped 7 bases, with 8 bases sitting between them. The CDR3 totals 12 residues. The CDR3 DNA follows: TGTGCCAGCAGCTTAGGGACGGGGGAGCAGTACTTC. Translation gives CASSLGTGEQYF.

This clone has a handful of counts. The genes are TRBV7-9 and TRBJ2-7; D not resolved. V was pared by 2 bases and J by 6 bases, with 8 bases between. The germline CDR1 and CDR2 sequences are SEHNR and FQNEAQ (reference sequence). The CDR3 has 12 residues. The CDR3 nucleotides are TGTGCCAGCAGCTTACAGAAAAGCGAGCAGTACTTC. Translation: CASSLQKSEQYF.

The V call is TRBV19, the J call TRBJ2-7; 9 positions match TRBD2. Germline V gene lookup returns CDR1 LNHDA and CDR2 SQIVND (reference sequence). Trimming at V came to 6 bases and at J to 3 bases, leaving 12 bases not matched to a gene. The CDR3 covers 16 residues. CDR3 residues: CASSLTPTSGVYEQYF. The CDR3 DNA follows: TGTGCCAGTAGCCTTACCCCGACTAGCGGCGTCTACGAGCAGTACTTC.

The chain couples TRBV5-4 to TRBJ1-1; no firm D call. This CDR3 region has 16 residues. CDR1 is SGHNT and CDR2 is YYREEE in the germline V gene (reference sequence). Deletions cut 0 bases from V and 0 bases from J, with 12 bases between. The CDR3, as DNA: TGTGCCAGCAGCTTGGCCTTTGACACTTTGAACACTGAAGCTTTCTTT. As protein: CASSLAFDTLNTEAFF.

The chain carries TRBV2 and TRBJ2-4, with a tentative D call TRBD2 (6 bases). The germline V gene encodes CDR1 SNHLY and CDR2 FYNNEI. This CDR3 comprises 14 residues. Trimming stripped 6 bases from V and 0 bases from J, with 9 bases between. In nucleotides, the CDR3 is TGTGCCAGCAGGAGCGGGCTAGCCAAAAACATTCAGTACTTC. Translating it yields CASRSGLAKNIQYF.

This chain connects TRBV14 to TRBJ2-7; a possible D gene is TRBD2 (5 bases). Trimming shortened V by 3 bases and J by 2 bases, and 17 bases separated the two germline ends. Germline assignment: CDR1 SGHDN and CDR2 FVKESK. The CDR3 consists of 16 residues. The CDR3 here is CASSHFFSGIPYEQYF. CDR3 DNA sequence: TGTGCCAGCAGCCATTTCTTCAGCGGAATCCCCTACGAGCAGTACTTC.

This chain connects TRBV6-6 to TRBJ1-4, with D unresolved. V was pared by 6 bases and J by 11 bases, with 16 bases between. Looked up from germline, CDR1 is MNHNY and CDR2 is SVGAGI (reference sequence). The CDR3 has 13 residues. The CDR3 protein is CASRYPQTDKLFF. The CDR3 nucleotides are TGTGCCAGCAGGTACCCTCAAACAGATAAACTGTTTTTT.

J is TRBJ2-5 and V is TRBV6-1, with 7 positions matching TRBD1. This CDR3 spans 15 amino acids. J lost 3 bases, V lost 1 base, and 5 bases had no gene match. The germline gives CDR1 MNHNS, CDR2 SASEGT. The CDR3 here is CASSEVPGQKETQYF. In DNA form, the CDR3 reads TGTGCCAGCAGTGAAGTTCCGGGACAGAAAGAGACCCAGTACTTC.

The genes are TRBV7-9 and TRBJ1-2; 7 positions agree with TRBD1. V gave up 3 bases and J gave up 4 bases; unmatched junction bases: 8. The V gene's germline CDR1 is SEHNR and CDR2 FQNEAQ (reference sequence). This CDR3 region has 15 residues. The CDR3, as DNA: TGTGCCAGCAGCTTCCGACCCGACAGGGTCTATGGCTACACCTTC. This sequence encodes CASSFRPDRVYGYTF.

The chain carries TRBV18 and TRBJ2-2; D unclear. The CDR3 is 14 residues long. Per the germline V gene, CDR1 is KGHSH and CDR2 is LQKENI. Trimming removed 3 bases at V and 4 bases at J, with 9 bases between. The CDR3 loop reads CASSPLVSTGELFF. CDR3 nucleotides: TGTGCCAGCTCACCCCTAGTGAGCACCGGGGAGCTGTTTTTT.

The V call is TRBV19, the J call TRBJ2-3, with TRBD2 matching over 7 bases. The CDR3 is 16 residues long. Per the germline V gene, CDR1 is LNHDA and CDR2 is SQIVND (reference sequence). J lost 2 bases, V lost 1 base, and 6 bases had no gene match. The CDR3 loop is CASSIGTAGNTDTQYF. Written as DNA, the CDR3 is TGTGCCAGTAGTATAGGTACAGCGGGGAACACAGATACGCAGTATTTT.

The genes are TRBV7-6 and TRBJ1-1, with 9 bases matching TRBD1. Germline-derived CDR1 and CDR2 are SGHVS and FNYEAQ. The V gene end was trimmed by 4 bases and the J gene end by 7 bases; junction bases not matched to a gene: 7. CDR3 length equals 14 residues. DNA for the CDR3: TGTGCCAGCAGCTCCGGACAGGGGCTTATTGAAGCTTTCTTT. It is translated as CASSSGQGLIEAFF. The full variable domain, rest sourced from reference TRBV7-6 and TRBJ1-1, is GAGVSQSPRYKVTKRGQDVALRCDPISGHVSLYWYRQALGQGPEFLTYFNYEAQQDKSGLPNDRFSAERPEGSISTLTIQRTEQRDSAMYRCASSSGQGLIEAFFGQGTRLTVV.

CDR3 DNA: TGTGCCAGCAGCTTAGCGGGAGAAGGTCTCTATGGCTACACCTTC. Amino acids: CASSLAGEGLYGYTF. The chain recombines TRBV7-9 with TRBJ1-2; D not resolved. CDR3 size: 15 residues. Germline-derived CDR1 and CDR2 are SEHNR and FQNEAQ (reference sequence). V lost 0 bases and J 4 bases, leaving 12 bases between the germline ends. The variable domain in full, with the rest retrieved from reference TRBV7-9 and TRBJ1-2, is DTGVSQNPRHKITKRGQNVTFRCDPISEHNRLYWYRQTLGQGPEFLTYFQNEAQLEKSRLLSDRFSAERPKGSFSTLEIQRTEQGDSAMYLCASSLAGEGLYGYTFGSGTRLTVV.

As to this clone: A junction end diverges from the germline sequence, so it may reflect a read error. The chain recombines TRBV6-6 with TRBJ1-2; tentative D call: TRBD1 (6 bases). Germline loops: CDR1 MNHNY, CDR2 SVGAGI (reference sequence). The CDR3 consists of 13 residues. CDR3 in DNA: TGTGCCAGCAGTTACTCGACAGGAAGCGTATACTACTTC. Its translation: CASSYSTGSVYYF.

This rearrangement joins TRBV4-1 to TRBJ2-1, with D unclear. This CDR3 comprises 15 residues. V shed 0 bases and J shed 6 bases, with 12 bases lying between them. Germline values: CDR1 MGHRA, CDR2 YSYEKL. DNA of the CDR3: TGCGCCAGCAGCCAAGAGGCGTCCAGGCCCAATGAGCAGTTCTTC. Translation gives CASSQEASRPNEQFF.